The T cell receptor (beta chain) under discussion was sequenced for a study of metastatic and nonmetastatic thyroid tumors. Study details: Peripheral blood and tumor or nodule samples from malignant and benign thyroid patients were compared.

Ahead of thyroid surgery, no patient had received treatment of any kind. In the source study's methods: Between-group CDR3 differences, defined by clinicopathological status, yielded a distant-metastasis classifier for papillary thyroid cancer. TCRdb re-called the PCR reads with MiXCR. The V and J calls here are based on TCRdb, not the publication. Here the sample spans some 40,000 clones, 16% being singletons. Broader study findings: When malignant thyroid tumors were compared with benign nodules, TCR beta diversity was reportedly significantly higher in the malignant tumors. This held in both blood and tumor samples.

This clone has at least ten counts. What it binds is not known. CDR1 SQVTM and CDR2 ANQGSEA come from the germline V gene. V was cut by 3 bases and J by 2 bases, with 8 bases left in between. The CDR3 spans 12 residues. The rearrangement uses TRBV29-1 and TRBJ2-7; possibly TRBD2 for D (5 bases). This sequence originates from a female donor with papillary thyroid cancer or a benign thyroid nodule (not recorded which). Some clones in this sample may be carry-over from other donors' samples. Specimen: blood. In nucleotides, the CDR3 is TGCAGCGTTGATACGGGAACCTACGAGCAGTACTTC. Residues: CSVDTGTYEQYF.